Shown below are 5 T cell receptor beta chains from a single sample sequenced in a study of blood T cell repertoires in COVID-19. TCRdb's copy holds only in-frame clones and misses some; the assay was immunoSEQ multiplex PCR. Among approximately 150,000 clones listed, about 81% were seen once. Sequencing was done on a sample of peripheral blood. The receptors originated from a man aged 55 to 70 with active or convalescent COVID-19.

The rearrangement joins TRBV11-2 to TRBJ2-1, with 8 bases aligning to TRBD1. This CDR3 spans 16 amino acids. Per the germline V gene, CDR1 is SGHAT and CDR2 is FQNNGV. Trimming removed 2 bases from V and 9 bases from J; junction bases left unmatched: 12. The CDR3 loop reads CASSLPRDRPWGEQFF. CDR3 nucleotides: TGTGCCAGCAGCTTACCCCGGGACAGGCCGTGGGGTGAGCAGTTCTTC. Full variable domain (remainder filled in from reference TRBV11-2 and TRBJ2-1): EAGVAQSPRYKIIEKRQSVAFWCNPISGHATLYWYQQILGQGPKLLIQFQNNGVVDDSQLPKDRFSAERLKGVDSTLKIQPAKLEDSAVYLCASSLPRDRPWGEQFFGPGTRLTVL.

In this sample, this clone turned up many times. The rearrangement uses TRBV3-1 (or the pseudogene TRBV3-2) and TRBJ2-5; a possible D gene is TRBD2 (5 bases). Trimming removed 4 bases from V and 5 bases from J, with 11 bases in between. This CDR3 contains 13 residues. CDR1 and CDR2 (germline): LGHDT, YNNKEL (reference sequence). CDR3 in DNA: TGTGCCAGCAGCCTACTAGATTTGGAGACCCAGTACTTC. Its translation: CASSLLDLETQYF.

This clone was detected only a few times. The rearrangement uses TRBV15 and TRBJ2-7, with TRBD1 matching over 11 bases. V trimming: 5 bases; J trimming: 2 bases; junction bases outside the gene matches: 5. CDR1 LNHNV and CDR2 YYDKDF come from the germline V gene (reference sequence). This CDR3 has 15 residues. The CDR3 spells CATSEPGQGAYEQYF. As DNA, the CDR3 is TGTGCCACCAGCGAACCGGGACAGGGGGCCTACGAGCAGTACTTC.

This chain links TRBV19 with TRBJ1-1; D is undetermined. The CDR3 is made up of 15 amino acids. The V and J ends lost 4 bases and 4 bases respectively, with 16 bases between them. Germline assignment: CDR1 LNHDA and CDR2 SQIVND (reference sequence). The CDR3 DNA reads as TGTGCCAGTAGTAGTACTAGCCTTTCGACCACTGAAGCTTTCTTT. Translated, it gives CASSSTSLSTTEAFF.

V gene TRBV6-4 combines with J gene TRBJ2-3; 7 nucleotides align to TRBD2. Germline trimming cut 0 bases from V and 4 bases from J; bases unmatched to any gene: 4. The CDR3 spans 15 residues. Germline V gene lookup returns CDR1 MRHNA and CDR2 SNTAGT. Here the CDR3 DNA reads TGTGCCAGCAGTGACTCGACGCGGGGGTCAGATACGCAGTATTTT. The encoded protein is CASSDSTRGSDTQYF.